This T cell receptor beta chain was sequenced during a study of CD8 T cells in Susac syndrome. The CDR3 has 15 amino acids. V dropped 0 bases and J dropped 3 bases, with 9 bases sitting between them. Looked up from germline, CDR1 is LGHNA and CDR2 is YNFKEQ. Negative isolation was used for CD8+ and CD4+ T cells and FACS enrichment for TEMRA cells. Random hexamers were used to reverse transcribe 0.5 to 1 ug of RNA. Multiplex immunoSEQ PCR targeted 54 Vbeta and 13 Jbeta TCR beta segments. TCRdb re-called the immunoSEQ multiplex PCR reads with MiXCR, one entry per CDR3 protein. Counted here are 150,000 to 200,000 distinct CDR3 sequences, roughly 94% occurring once; the ten biggest clones make up roughly 0.099%.

The J gene is TRBJ1-5, the V gene TRBV4-2, with a weak D call TRBD1 (6 bases). The receptor's source is a human donor with multiple sclerosis. The material sequenced was CD4+ T cells from PBMCs. This chain's CDR3 is CASSQDGQINQPQHF. The CDR3 DNA sequence: TGTGCCAGCAGCCAAGACGGACAGATCAATCAGCCCCAGCATTTT.